A single sample gave rise to the 5 T cell receptor beta chains below, sequenced in a study of blood T cell repertoires in COVID-19 (dated by TCRdb to between 2020 and 2021). The method was the immunoSEQ multiplex PCR assay. TCRdb limited this immuneACCESS table to in-frame rearrangements with V and J called. A share of clones is missing; checked studies link under half to unresolved V genes, and the rest is unexplained. The sample yields approximately 100,000 clones; about 85% were counted once. The ten largest clonotypes hold about two fifths of the sample. Sequencing was done on a sample of peripheral blood. These receptors all stem from a man at least 80 years old with acute or convalescent COVID-19.

The chain has TRBV10-3 and TRBJ2-1, with 9 bases matching TRBD1. CDR3 length: 14 residues. V dropped 8 bases and J dropped 9; count of bases not matched to a gene: 11. Germline V gives CDR1 ENHRY, CDR2 SYGVKD. The CDR3 is CAIDPGQGRIEQFF. The CDR3 nucleotides are TGTGCCATCGACCCAGGACAGGGGAGGATTGAGCAGTTCTTC.

The genes are TRBV28 and TRBJ2-7; 7 bases map to TRBD2. This CDR3 contains 14 residues. V dropped 5 bases and J dropped 5; count of bases not matched to a gene: 9. The V gene's germline CDR1 is MDHEN and CDR2 SYDVKM. This chain's CDR3 is CASSSPAGVDEQYF. The CDR3 DNA reads TGTGCCAGCAGTAGCCCTGCGGGGGTGGACGAGCAGTACTTC.

In this sample, this clone turned up many times. The chain is built from TRBV7-2 and TRBJ1-2; 8 bases agree with TRBD1. The CDR3 consists of 12 residues. Germline assignment: CDR1 SGHTA and CDR2 FQGNSA. With 5 bases clipped from V and 8 bases from J, the junction kept 4 bases outside the gene matches. CDR3 nucleotides: TGTGCCAGCAGCGACAGGGGTCTGGGCTACACCTTC. Translated, it gives CASSDRGLGYTF.

This chain uses TRBV10-2 with TRBJ2-7; D not certain. This CDR3 is built from 13 residues. The germline CDR1 and CDR2 sequences are WSHSY and SAAADI. Trimming shortened V by 3 bases and J by 3 bases, and 9 bases separated the two germline ends. CDR3 sequence (DNA): TGCGCCAGCAGTGACGTGGTCGGCTACGAGCAGTACTTC. It encodes CASSDVVGYEQYF.

DNA of the CDR3: TGTGCCAGCAGAGGACAGGGGACTAATGAAAAACTGTTTTTT. Protein sequence: CASRGQGTNEKLFF. The chain couples TRBV25-1 to TRBJ1-4; 9 nucleotides match TRBD1. J was trimmed by 2 bases and V by 6 bases; bases with no gene match: 1. Looked up from germline, CDR1 is MGHDK and CDR2 is SYGVNS. The CDR3 sequence is 14 residues long.